One and the same sample provided the 26 T cell receptor beta chains below, sequenced in a study of post-analysis software for immune sequencing data. Study results and caveats: Included in a set of five TRBV segments more frequent in patients than controls were TRBV5-6, TRBV5-1 and TRBV20-1.

The antigens for these receptors are not known. Every TCR beta cDNA library bore unique molecular identifiers. TCRdb processed the PCR reads anew with MiXCR; each CDR3 protein has one entry. The table has over 700,000 distinct CDR3 sequences, 30% seen once; the top ten hold 0.56%. Sequencing was done on a sample of blood. These receptors originate from a girl aged 10 to 17 with multiple sclerosis.

The chain joins TRBV5-6 to TRBJ1-5; TRBD1 agrees at 8 bases. The CDR3 runs 16 residues. Germline V gives CDR1 SGHDT, CDR2 YYEEEE. With V trimmed by 0 bases and J by 2 bases, 4 bases remained unmatched. For the CDR3, the DNA is TGTGCCAGCAGCTTGGGGACAGGGCGCGGCAATCAGCCCCAGCATTTT. This sequence encodes CASSLGTGRGNQPQHF.

The chain couples TRBV6-2 or TRBV6-3 to TRBJ2-2; 7 nucleotides agree with TRBD2. V trimming: 7 bases; J trimming: 4 bases; junction bases outside the gene matches: 3. CDR1 MNHEY and CDR2 SVGEGT come from the germline V gene. CDR3 size: 13 residues. In nucleotides, the CDR3 is TGTGCCAGCACTAGCGGAGCCACCGGGGAGCTGTTTTTT. Its protein is CASTSGATGELFF.

This clonotype showed up just a few times. This rearrangement joins TRBV6-2 or TRBV6-3 to TRBJ2-4; D is perhaps TRBD2 (6 bases). Trimming took off 2 bases at V and 0 bases at J, with 17 bases between the two ends. Germline CDR1 is MNHEY and CDR2 is SVGEGT. This CDR3 is built from 18 residues. The chain's CDR3 is CASSYPHGAGRAKNIQYF. CDR3 DNA: TGTGCCAGCAGTTACCCTCATGGGGCGGGAAGAGCCAAAAACATTCAGTACTTC.

This clonotype was observed a handful of times. The gene calls are TRBV29-1 and TRBJ2-7, with 7 bases lining up with TRBD2. Germline loops: CDR1 SQVTM, CDR2 ANQGSEA. CDR3 length equals 15 residues. Losses at the gene ends were 6 bases for V and 4 bases for J; bases not matched to a gene: 15. DNA of the CDR3: TGCAGCGTCAGCCCTTTAGCGGGCTGGGGTTACGAGCAGTACTTC. Protein sequence: CSVSPLAGWGYEQYF.

The CDR3 loop is CATSARGRGFVGNQPQHF. The CDR3 DNA reads as TGTGCCACCAGTGCCCGGGGCCGGGGATTTGTGGGGAATCAGCCCCAGCATTTT. V and J are TRBV24-1 and TRBJ1-5, with D perhaps matching TRBD1 (5 bases). This CDR3 contains 18 residues. Looked up from germline, CDR1 is KGHDR and CDR2 is SFDVKD. With 5 bases removed from V and 4 bases from J, the gap between germline ends came to 23 bases.

In DNA, the CDR3 is TGCGCCAGCAGCTTGGGGGCTAGCGGGATTCCCACAGATACGCAGTATTTT. It codes for CASSLGASGIPTDTQYF. This rearrangement joins TRBV5-1 to TRBJ2-3; 9 positions agree with TRBD2. The germline V gene has CDR1 SGHRS and CDR2 YFSETQ. V lost 0 bases to trimming and J lost 2 bases; unmatched junction nucleotides: 7. This CDR3 contains 17 residues. The complete variable domain, with remaining parts taken from reference TRBV5-1 and TRBJ2-3, reads KAGVTQTPRYLIKTRGQQVTLSCSPISGHRSVSWYQQTPGQGLQFLFEYFSETQRNKGNFPGRFSGRQFSNSRSEMNVSTLELGDSALYLCASSLGASGIPTDTQYFGPGTRLTVL.

The V and J genes are TRBV27 and TRBJ2-5; TRBD1 matches 7 bases. Germline V gene data show CDR1 as MNHEY and CDR2 as SMNVEV (reference sequence). J was trimmed by 5 bases and V by 6 bases; bases with no gene match: 12. CDR3 length: 15 residues. The CDR3, as DNA: TGTGCCAGCAGCCTGACAGGGTCGTTTCCCGAGACCCAGTACTTC. This encodes CASSLTGSFPETQYF.

This clonotype was counted only a few times. The CDR3 nucleotides read TGTGCCACCCAGTCCGGGACAGCATACAATGAGCAGTTCTTC. This gives the protein CATQSGTAYNEQFF. The gene calls are TRBV24-1 and TRBJ2-1, with 7 bases matching TRBD1. The junction had 8 bases not matched to a gene; V was cut back by 9 bases and J by 4 bases. The V gene's germline CDR1 is KGHDR and CDR2 SFDVKD. CDR3 length equals 14 residues.

The chain is built from TRBV29-1 and TRBJ2-7; the D gene is possibly TRBD2 (7 bases). The J call may be wrong; the DNA end is better matched by TRBJ2-5. The V gene's germline CDR1 is SQVTM and CDR2 ANQGSEA. There are 12 residues in the CDR3. Here the CDR3 reads CSHLRGRETQYF. The CDR3 nucleotides are TGCAGCCATCTGCGGGGGCGGGAGACCCAGTACTTC.

The sample holds a few counts of this clonotype. The genes are TRBV7-2 and TRBJ2-5; TRBD1 agrees at 8 bases. Germline values: CDR1 SGHTA, CDR2 FQGNSA. J lost 4 bases, V lost 5 bases, and 6 bases had no gene match. There are 14 residues in the CDR3. The CDR3 bases are TGTGCCAGCAGCGTTGGCAGGGGGCTAGAGACCCAGTACTTC. Translation: CASSVGRGLETQYF.

The gene calls are TRBV7-9 and TRBJ1-1; 11 bases line up with TRBD1. CDR1 is SEHNR and CDR2 is FQNEAQ in the germline V gene (reference sequence). V dropped 5 bases and J dropped 2; count of bases not matched to a gene: 4. The CDR3 spans 15 residues. The CDR3, as DNA: TGTGCCAGCAGCACAGGACAGGGGGCAAACACTGAAGCTTTCTTT. This encodes CASSTGQGANTEAFF.

This clonotype was found a few times. The V gene is TRBV28, the J gene TRBJ2-7; the D gene is possibly TRBD2 (6 bases). This CDR3 is built from 13 residues. The V gene lost 6 bases and the J gene lost 3 bases, with 12 bases spanning the gap. Germline values: CDR1 MDHEN, CDR2 SYDVKM. Written as DNA, the CDR3 is TGTGCCAGCAGCGATGTAGCGGTCTACGAGCAGTACTTC. This encodes CASSDVAVYEQYF.

This clonotype was recorded many times. The J gene is TRBJ1-2, the V gene TRBV29-1; D possibly corresponds to TRBD1 (5 bases). The CDR3 has 12 amino acids. Per the germline V gene, CDR1 is SQVTM and CDR2 is ANQGSEA. Trimming stripped 3 bases from V and 8 bases from J, with 13 bases between. The CDR3 loop is CSVDREFGGYTF. Written as DNA, the CDR3 is TGCAGCGTTGACAGGGAATTCGGCGGCTACACCTTC.

Only a few counts were recorded for this clonotype. This rearrangement joins TRBV20-1 to TRBJ1-1; D is possibly TRBD1 (6 bases). Germline assignment: CDR1 DFQATT and CDR2 SNEGSKA (reference sequence). CDR3 length: 13 amino acids. Trimming stripped 3 bases from V and 3 bases from J, with 11 bases between. Here the CDR3 reads CSASGRGYTEAFF. The CDR3 coding sequence is TGCAGTGCTAGCGGCAGGGGATACACTGAAGCTTTCTTT.

V and J are TRBV6-2 or TRBV6-3 and TRBJ2-1; 8 bases align to TRBD2. V trimming: 8 bases; J trimming: 7 bases; junction bases outside the gene matches: 10. The CDR3 runs 14 residues. Germline loops: CDR1 MNHEY, CDR2 SVGEGT. CDR3 sequence: CASCDFSGTNEQFF. Here the CDR3 DNA reads TGTGCCAGCTGTGATTTTAGCGGGACTAATGAGCAGTTCTTC.

The chain has TRBV9 and TRBJ2-3; D unclear. The CDR3 spans 15 residues. CDR1 and CDR2 (germline): SGDLS, YYNGEE. V shed 3 bases and J shed 5 bases, with 16 bases lying between them. The CDR3 loop is CASSGYSHPIDTQYF. CDR3 coding DNA: TGTGCCAGCAGCGGGTACTCCCACCCAATAGATACGCAGTATTTT. The full variable domain, in which reference TRBV9 and TRBJ2-3 provide the parts outside the CDR3, is DSGVTQTPKHLITATGQRVTLRCSPRSGDLSVYWYQQSLDQGLQFLIQYYNGEERAKGNILERFSAQQFPDLHSELNLSSLELGDSALYFCASSGYSHPIDTQYFGPGTRLTVL.

The chain recombines TRBV7-9 with TRBJ2-7, with 7 bases lining up with TRBD1. The V and J ends lost 3 bases and 3 bases, in that order; junction bases with no gene match: 8. The CDR3 spans 15 residues. CDR1 and CDR2 (germline): SEHNR, FQNEAQ (reference sequence). In nucleotides, the CDR3 is TGTGCCAGCAGCTTTCCGGGACAGCTAATCTACGAGCAGTACTTC. Protein sequence: CASSFPGQLIYEQYF. Complete variable domain (other parts from reference TRBV7-9 and TRBJ2-7): DTGVSQNPRHKITKRGQNVTFRCDPISEHNRLYWYRQTLGQGPEFLTYFQNEAQLEKSRLLSDRFSAERPKGSFSTLEIQRTEQGDSAMYLCASSFPGQLIYEQYFGPGTRLTVT.

As for this clonotype: The DNA is omitted, as the CDR3 cannot be located on it reliably, and the CDR3 follows TCRdb's listing. The rearrangement links TRBV21-1 to TRBJ2-1; TRBD2 is the table's D call, not checked against the DNA. TRBV21-1 is designated a pseudogene. Including both end residues, the CDR3 is 16 amino acids long. The CDR3 sequence: CASSSVAGGANNEQFF.

This rearrangement joins TRBV24-1 to TRBJ2-1; tentative D call: TRBD2 (6 bases). Germline loops: CDR1 KGHDR, CDR2 SFDVKD. V was shortened by 9 bases and J by 7 bases, with 15 bases between the two germline ends. The CDR3 runs 13 residues. Here the CDR3 reads CATRPRGRNEQFF. CDR3 sequence (DNA): TGTGCCACCCGGCCCCGTGGGAGGAATGAGCAGTTCTTC.

There are many counts of this clonotype. The chain combines TRBV10-3 with TRBJ2-3; the D is unclear. Per germline, CDR1 ENHRY and CDR2 SYGVKD. Trimming cost V 1 base and J 5 bases, with 4 bases left between them. The length of the CDR3 is 12 residues. Written as DNA, the CDR3 is TGTGCCATCAGTGAGTGGGTAGATACGCAGTATTTT. It specifies CAISEWVDTQYF.

The sample holds a few counts of this clonotype. This rearrangement joins TRBV11-2 to TRBJ2-5; possibly TRBD1 for D (6 bases). The CDR3 spans 17 residues. The germline V gene has CDR1 SGHAT and CDR2 FQNNGV. V lost 4 bases and J lost 5, with 23 bases in between. The CDR3: CASSYDADRTEVETQYF. As DNA, the CDR3 is TGTGCCAGCAGCTACGACGCGGACAGAACCGAAGTTGAGACCCAGTACTTC.

Note on this clonotype: A read error may be the cause here, since a much bigger clone is one base away. The rearrangement links TRBV6-5 to TRBJ2-1, with D tentatively TRBD2 (6 bases). Germline CDR1 is MNHEY and CDR2 is SVGAGI. The V end lost 11 bases, the J end lost 0 bases, and 14 bases lay between the germline ends. The CDR3 has 14 residues. CDR3 bases: TGTGCCGACAAGCGACTAGTCTCCTACAATGAGCAGTTCTTC. It specifies CADKRLVSYNEQFF.

Worth noting for this clonotype: A much bigger clone sits one base away, suggesting this may be a read error. The rearrangement links TRBV20-1 to TRBJ2-3, with a tentative D call TRBD1 (6 bases). Germline V gene lookup returns CDR1 DFQATT and CDR2 SNEGSKA (reference sequence). V dropped 4 bases and J dropped 4 bases, with 15 bases sitting between them. The CDR3 loop spans 14 amino acids. The CDR3 here is CSATIQGRPDTQYF. The CDR3 DNA reads TGCAGTGCTACAATCCAGGGGCGCCCAGATACGCAGTATTTT.

The CDR3 bases are TGCAGTGCTAGTAGAGCTAGCGGGGCCAGCTCCTACGAGCAGTACTTC. It is translated as CSASRASGASSYEQYF. The chain couples TRBV20-1 to TRBJ2-7, with 9 bases identical to TRBD2. Germline CDR1 is DFQATT and CDR2 is SNEGSKA (reference sequence). V lost 3 bases, J lost 0 bases, and 9 bases stayed unmatched. This CDR3 is 16 amino acids long.

The chain couples TRBV29-1 to TRBJ2-3; D might be TRBD2 (5 bases). The germline CDR1 and CDR2 sequences are SQVTM and ANQGSEA. The germline V and J ends were trimmed by 7 bases and 2 bases, with 16 bases remaining between them. The length of the CDR3 is 14 residues. This CDR3 is CSGGRVADTDTQYF. The CDR3 DNA reads as TGCAGCGGCGGGCGGGTAGCCGACACAGATACGCAGTATTTT.

This clonotype has a handful of counts. V and J are TRBV6-6 and TRBJ2-5; D is possibly TRBD1 (5 bases). The CDR3 sequence is 13 residues long. Germline lookup yields CDR1 MNHNY and CDR2 SVGAGI (reference sequence). With 5 bases removed from V and 4 bases from J, the gap between germline ends came to 11 bases. CDR3 nucleotide sequence: TGTGCCAGCAGTATCCAGGGTCCAGAGACCCAGTACTTC. Its protein is CASSIQGPETQYF.